Detailed here is one T cell receptor (beta chain). The data originate from a study of shared clonotypes between healthy human individuals. The material for each subset, its genomic DNA, was split evenly across several immunoSEQ plates. Assay: immunoSEQ multiplex PCR; the TCRdb copy retains only in-frame clones and omits some. The data hold approximately 1.9 million clones, with roughly 95% observed a single time. Trimming cost V 7 bases and J 1 base, with 15 bases left between them. Germline CDR1 MDHEN, CDR2 SYDVKM. This CDR3 is 15 amino acids long. CD45RO-negative cells were positively selected for CCR7, leaving out terminally differentiated effector memory CD45RA+ cells.

The J gene is TRBJ2-3, the V gene TRBV28; D is perhaps TRBD1 (5 bases). This TCR derives from a man younger than 35 in good health. Some clones in this sample may be carry-over from other donors' samples. Material: naive CD8+ T cells from PBMCs. CDR3: CASTTPVRGTDTQYF. Written as DNA, the CDR3 is TGTGCCAGCACCACACCGGTCAGGGGCACAGATACGCAGTATTTT.